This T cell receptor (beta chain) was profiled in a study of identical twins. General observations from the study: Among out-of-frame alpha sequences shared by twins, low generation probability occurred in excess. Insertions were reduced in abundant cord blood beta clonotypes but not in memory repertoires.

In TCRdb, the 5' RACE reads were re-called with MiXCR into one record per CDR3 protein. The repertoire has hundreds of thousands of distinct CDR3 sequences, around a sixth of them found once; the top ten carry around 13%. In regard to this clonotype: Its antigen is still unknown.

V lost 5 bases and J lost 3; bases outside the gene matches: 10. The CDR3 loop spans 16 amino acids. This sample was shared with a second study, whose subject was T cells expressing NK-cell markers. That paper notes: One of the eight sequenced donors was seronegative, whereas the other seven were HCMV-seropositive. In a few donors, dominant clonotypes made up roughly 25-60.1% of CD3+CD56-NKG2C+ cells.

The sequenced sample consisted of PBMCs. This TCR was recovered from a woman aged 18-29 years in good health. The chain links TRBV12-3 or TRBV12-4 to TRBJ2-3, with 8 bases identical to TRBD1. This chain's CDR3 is CASSLTKDRATDTQYF. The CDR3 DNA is TGTGCCAGCAGTCTCACCAAGGACAGGGCGACAGATACGCAGTATTTT.